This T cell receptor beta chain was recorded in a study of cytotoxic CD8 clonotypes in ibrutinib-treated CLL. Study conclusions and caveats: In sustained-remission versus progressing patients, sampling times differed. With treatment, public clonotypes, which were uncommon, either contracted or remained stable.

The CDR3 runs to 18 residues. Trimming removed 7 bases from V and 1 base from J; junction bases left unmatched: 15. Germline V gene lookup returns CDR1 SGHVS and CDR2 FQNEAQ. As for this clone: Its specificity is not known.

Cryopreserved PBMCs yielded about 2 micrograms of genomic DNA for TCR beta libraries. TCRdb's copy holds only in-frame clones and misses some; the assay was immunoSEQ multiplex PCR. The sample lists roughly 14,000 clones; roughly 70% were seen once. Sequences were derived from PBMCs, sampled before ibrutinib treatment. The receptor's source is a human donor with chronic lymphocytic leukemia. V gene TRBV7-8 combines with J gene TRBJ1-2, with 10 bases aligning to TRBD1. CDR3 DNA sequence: TGTGCCAGCAACCCCCGAAGACAGGGGGCTTTTGGTAACTATGGCTACACCTTC. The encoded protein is CASNPRRQGAFGNYGYTF.